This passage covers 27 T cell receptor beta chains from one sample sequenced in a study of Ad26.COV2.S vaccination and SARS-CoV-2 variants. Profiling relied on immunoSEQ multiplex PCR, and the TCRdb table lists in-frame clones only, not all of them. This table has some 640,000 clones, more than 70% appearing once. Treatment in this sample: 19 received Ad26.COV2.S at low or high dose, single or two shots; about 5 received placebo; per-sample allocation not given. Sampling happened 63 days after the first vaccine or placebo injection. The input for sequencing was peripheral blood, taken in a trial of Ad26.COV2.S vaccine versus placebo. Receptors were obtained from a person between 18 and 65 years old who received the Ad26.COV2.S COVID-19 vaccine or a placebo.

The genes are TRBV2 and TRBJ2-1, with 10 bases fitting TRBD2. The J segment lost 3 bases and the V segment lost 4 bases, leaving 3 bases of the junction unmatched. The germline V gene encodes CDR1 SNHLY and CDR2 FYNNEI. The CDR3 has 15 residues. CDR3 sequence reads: CASSGPSGGYNEQFF. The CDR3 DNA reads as TGTGCCAGCAGTGGCCCTAGCGGGGGCTACAATGAGCAGTTCTTC.

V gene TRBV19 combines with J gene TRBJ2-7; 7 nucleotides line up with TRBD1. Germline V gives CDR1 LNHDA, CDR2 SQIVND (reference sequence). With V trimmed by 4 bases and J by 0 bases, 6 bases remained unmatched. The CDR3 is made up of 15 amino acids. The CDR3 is CASSTTGVSSYEQYF. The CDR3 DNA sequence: TGTGCCAGTAGTACCACAGGGGTGTCCTCCTACGAGCAGTACTTC.

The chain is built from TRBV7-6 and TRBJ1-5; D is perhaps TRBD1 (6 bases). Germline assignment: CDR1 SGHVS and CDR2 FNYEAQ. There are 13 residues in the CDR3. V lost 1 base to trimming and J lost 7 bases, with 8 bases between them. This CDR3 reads CASSLGGGQPQHF. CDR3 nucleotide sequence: TGTGCCAGCAGCTTAGGCGGGGGCCAGCCCCAGCATTTT.

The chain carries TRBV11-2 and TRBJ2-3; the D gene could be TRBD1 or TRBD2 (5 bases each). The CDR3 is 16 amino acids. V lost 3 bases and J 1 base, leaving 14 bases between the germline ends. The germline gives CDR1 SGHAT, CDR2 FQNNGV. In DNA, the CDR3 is TGTGCCAGCAGCTTTCACGGGGCCCGGGGCACAGATACGCAGTATTTT. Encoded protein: CASSFHGARGTDTQYF.

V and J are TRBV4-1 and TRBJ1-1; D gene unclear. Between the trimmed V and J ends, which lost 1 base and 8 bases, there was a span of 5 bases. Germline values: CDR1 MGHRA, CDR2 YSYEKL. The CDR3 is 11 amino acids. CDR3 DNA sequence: TGCGCCAGCAGCCAAGGAAGCGAAGCTTTCTTT. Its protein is CASSQGSEAFF.

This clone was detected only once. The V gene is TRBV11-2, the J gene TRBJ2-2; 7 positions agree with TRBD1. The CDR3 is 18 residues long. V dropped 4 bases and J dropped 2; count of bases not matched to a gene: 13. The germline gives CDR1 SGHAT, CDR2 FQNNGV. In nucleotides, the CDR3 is TGTGCCAGCAGCTCCTTGCTGCCGGGACAGAAAAACACCGGGGAGCTGTTTTTT. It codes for CASSSLLPGQKNTGELFF.

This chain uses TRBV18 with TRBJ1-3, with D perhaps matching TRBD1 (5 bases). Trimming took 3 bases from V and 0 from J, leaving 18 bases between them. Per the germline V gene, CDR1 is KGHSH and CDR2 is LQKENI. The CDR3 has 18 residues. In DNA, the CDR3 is TGTGCCAGCTCACCTCTCTCCAAACAGGACATCTCTGGAAACACCATATATTTT. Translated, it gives CASSPLSKQDISGNTIYF.

Here the CDR3 DNA reads TGTGCCAGCAGCCAATACGGACAGGGTAGTGGAAACACCATATATTTT. Protein: CASSQYGQGSGNTIYF. The chain joins TRBV3-1 (or the pseudogene TRBV3-2) to TRBJ1-3; 8 bases agree with TRBD1. The junction had 6 bases not matched to a gene; V was cut back by 2 bases and J by 3 bases. The CDR3 runs 16 residues. The V gene's germline CDR1 is LGHDT and CDR2 YNNKEL (reference sequence).

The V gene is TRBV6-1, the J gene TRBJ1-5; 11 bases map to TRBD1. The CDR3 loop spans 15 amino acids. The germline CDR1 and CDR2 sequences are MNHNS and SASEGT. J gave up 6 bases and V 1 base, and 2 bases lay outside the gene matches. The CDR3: CASSEGTGGRQPQHF. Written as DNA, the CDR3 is TGTGCCAGCAGTGAAGGGACAGGGGGCCGTCAGCCCCAGCATTTT.

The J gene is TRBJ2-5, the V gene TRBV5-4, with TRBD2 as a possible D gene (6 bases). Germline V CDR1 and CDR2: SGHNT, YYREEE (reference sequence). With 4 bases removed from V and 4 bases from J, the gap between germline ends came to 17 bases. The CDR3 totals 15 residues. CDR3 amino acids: CASSPGVGARETQYF. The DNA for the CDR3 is TGTGCCAGCAGCCCGGGGGTGGGAGCCCGAGAGACCCAGTACTTC.

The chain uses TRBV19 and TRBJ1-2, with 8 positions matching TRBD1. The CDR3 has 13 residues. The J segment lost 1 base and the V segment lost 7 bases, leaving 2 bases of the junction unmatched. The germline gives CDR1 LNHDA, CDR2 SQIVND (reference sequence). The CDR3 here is CASKGQGNYGYTF. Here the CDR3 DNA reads TGTGCCAGTAAAGGACAGGGTAACTATGGCTACACCTTC.

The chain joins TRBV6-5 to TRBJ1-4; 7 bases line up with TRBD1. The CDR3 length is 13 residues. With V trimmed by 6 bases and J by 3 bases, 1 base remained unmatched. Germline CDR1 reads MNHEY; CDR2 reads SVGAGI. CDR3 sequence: CASRQGPNEKLFF. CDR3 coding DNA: TGTGCCAGCAGACAGGGGCCTAATGAAAAACTGTTTTTT.

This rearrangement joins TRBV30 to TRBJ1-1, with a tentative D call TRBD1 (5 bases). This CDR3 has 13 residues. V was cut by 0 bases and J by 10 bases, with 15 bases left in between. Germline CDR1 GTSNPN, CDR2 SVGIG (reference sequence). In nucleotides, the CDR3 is TGTGCCTGGAGTGTCAAGGGGCTAGAGGGAGCTTTCTTT. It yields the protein CAWSVKGLEGAFF.

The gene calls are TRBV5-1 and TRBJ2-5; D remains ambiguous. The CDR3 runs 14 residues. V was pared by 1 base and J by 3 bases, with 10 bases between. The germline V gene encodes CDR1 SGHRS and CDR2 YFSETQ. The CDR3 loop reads CASSLQQKEETQYF. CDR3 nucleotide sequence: TGCGCCAGCAGCTTGCAACAGAAGGAAGAGACCCAGTACTTC.

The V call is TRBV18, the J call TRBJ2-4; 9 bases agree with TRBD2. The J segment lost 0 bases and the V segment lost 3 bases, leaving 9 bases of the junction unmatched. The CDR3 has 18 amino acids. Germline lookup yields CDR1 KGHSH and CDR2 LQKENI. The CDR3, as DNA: TGTGCCAGCTCACCGAGGGCTAGCGGGGAACTAGCCAAAAACATTCAGTACTTC. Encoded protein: CASSPRASGELAKNIQYF.

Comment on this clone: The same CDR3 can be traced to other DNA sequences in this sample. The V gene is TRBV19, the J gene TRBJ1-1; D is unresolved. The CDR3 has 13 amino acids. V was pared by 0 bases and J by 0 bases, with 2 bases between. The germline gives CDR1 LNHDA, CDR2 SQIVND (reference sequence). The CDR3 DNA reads TGTGCCAGTAGTATAGAGTTGAACACTGAAGCTTTCTTT. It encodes CASSIELNTEAFF. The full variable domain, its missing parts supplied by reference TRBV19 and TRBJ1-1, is DGGITQSPKYLFRKEGQNVTLSCEQNLNHDAMYWYRQDPGQGLRLIYYSQIVNDFQKGDIAEGYSVSREKKESFPLTVTSAQKNPTAFYLCASSIELNTEAFFGQGTRLTVV.

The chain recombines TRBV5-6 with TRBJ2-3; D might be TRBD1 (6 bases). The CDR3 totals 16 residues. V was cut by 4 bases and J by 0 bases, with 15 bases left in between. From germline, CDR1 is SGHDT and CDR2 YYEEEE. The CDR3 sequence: CASSKLGTTSTDTQYF. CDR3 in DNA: TGTGCCAGCAGCAAACTTGGGACAACTAGCACAGATACGCAGTATTTT.

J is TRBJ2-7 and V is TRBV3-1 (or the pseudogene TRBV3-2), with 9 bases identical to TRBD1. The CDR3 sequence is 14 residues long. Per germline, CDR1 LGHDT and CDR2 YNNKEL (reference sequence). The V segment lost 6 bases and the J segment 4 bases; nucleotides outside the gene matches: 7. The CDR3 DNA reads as TGTGCCAGCAGGGGGACAGGGACACCTTACGAGCAGTACTTC. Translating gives CASRGTGTPYEQYF.

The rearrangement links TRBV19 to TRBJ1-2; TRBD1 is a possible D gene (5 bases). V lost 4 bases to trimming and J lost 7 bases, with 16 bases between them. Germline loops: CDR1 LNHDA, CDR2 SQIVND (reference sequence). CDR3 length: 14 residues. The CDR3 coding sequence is TGTGCCAGTAGTAAGGACACCCCAAGGGGTGGCTACACCTTC. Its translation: CASSKDTPRGGYTF. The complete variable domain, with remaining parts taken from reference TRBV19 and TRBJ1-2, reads DGGITQSPKYLFRKEGQNVTLSCEQNLNHDAMYWYRQDPGQGLRLIYYSQIVNDFQKGDIAEGYSVSREKKESFPLTVTSAQKNPTAFYLCASSKDTPRGGYTFGSGTRLTVV.

CDR3 region: CASSYGQVDSPLHF. The CDR3 region has the DNA TGTGCCAGCAGTTACGGACAGGTTGATTCACCCCTCCACTTT. V gene TRBV6-5 combines with J gene TRBJ1-6; 7 bases fit TRBD1. There are 14 residues in the CDR3. Germline-derived CDR1 and CDR2 are MNHEY and SVGAGI. The V and J ends lost 2 bases and 8 bases, in that order; junction bases with no gene match: 3.

The chain's CDR3 is CASSLRATGTNYEQYF. In DNA form, the CDR3 reads TGTGCCAGCAGCTTAAGGGCGACAGGAACCAACTACGAGCAGTACTTC. The genes are TRBV7-9 and TRBJ2-7; maybe TRBD1 (6 bases). V was pared by 2 bases and J by 3 bases, with 17 bases between. Per the germline V gene, CDR1 is SEHNR and CDR2 is FQNEAQ (reference sequence). This CDR3 region has 16 residues.

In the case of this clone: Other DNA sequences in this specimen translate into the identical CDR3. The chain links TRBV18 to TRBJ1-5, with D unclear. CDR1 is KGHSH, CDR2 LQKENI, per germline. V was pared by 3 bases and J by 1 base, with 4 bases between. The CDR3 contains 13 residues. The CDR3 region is CASSPQSNQPQHF. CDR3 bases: TGTGCCAGCTCACCCCAGAGCAATCAGCCCCAGCATTTT.

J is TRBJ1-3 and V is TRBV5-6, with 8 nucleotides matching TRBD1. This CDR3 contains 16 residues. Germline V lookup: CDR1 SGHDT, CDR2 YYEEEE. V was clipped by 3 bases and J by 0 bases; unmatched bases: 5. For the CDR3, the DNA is TGTGCCAGCAGCTCTGGGACAGGCGTCTCTGGAAACACCATATATTTT. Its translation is CASSSGTGVSGNTIYF.

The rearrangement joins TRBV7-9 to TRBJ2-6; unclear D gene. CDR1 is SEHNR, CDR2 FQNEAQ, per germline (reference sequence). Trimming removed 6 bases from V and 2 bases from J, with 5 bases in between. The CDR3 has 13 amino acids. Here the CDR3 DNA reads TGTGCCAGCAGTGGGGCTGGGGCCAACGTCCTGACTTTC. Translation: CASSGAGANVLTF.

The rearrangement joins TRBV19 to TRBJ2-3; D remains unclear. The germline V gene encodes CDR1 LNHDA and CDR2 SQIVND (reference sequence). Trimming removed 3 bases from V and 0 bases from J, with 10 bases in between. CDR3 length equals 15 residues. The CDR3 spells CASSIRHPSTDTQYF. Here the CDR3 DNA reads TGTGCCAGTAGTATTCGGCACCCTAGCACAGATACGCAGTATTTT.

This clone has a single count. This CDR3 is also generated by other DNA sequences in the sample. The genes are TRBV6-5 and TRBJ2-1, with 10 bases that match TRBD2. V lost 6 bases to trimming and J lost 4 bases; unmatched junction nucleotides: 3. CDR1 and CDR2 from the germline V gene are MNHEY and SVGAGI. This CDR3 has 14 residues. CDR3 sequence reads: CASRERGGYNEQFF. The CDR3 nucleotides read TGTGCCAGCAGGGAGCGGGGGGGGTACAATGAGCAGTTCTTC.

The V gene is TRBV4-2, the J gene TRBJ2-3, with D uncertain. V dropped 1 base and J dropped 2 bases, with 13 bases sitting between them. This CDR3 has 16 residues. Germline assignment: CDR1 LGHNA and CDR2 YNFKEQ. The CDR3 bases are TGTGCCAGCAGCCAAGGAATCTCCGAGGTCACAGATACGCAGTATTTT. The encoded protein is CASSQGISEVTDTQYF.